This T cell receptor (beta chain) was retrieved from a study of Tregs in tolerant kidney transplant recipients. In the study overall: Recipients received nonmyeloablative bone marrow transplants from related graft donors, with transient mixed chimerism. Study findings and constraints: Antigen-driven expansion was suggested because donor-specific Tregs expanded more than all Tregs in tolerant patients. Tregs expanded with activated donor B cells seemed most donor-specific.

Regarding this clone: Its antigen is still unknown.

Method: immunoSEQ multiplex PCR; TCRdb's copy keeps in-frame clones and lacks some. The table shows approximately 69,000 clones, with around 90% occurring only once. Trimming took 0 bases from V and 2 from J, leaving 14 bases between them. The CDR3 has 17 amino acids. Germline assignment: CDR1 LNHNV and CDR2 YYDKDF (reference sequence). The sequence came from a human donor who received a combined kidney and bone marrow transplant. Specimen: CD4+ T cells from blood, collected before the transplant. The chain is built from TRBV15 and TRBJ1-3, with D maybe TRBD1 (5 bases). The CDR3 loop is CATSRDHGRATGNTIYF. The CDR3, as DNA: TGTGCCACCAGCAGAGATCACGGCAGGGCCACTGGAAACACCATATATTTT.